The rows below give T cell receptor beta chains drawn from one sample of a study of shared T cell receptors in the human thymus. Profiling relied on immunoSEQ multiplex PCR, and the TCRdb table lists in-frame clones only, not all of them. This table has hundreds of thousands of clones, more than 85% appearing once. The sample taken for sequencing was thymocytes. The receptor set was obtained from a human donor. Each CDR3 is given with its conserved first and last residue. The order of the fields is CDR3 protein, CDR3 DNA, V gene, D gene, clone size, J gene. D genes are given only for firm matches. Expanded clones are given a class, and other clones once, few, many or no size at all.

CASRSHLAGVGPYNEQFF,TGTGCCAGCCGCAGCCACCTAGCGGGAGTGGGTCCCTACAATGAGCAGTTCTTC,TRBV7-2,TRBD2,NA,TRBJ2-1
CASGLVLAGDLNTGELFF,TGTGCTAGTGGTTTGGTACTAGCGGGGGACTTAAACACCGGGGAGCTGTTTTTT,TRBV12-5,TRBD2,NA,TRBJ2-2
CASSFRRPQETQYF,TGTGCCAGCAGTTTTCGCAGACCTCAAGAGACCCAGTACTTC,TRBV28,NA,NA,TRBJ2-5
CASQPREEVEQYF,TGTGCCAGCCAGCCCCGGGAGGAGGTCGAGCAGTACTTC,TRBV2,TRBD2,NA,TRBJ2-7
CASGGTSGPEGGSYNEQFF,TGTGCCAGCGGGGGGACTAGCGGGCCCGAGGGTGGCTCCTACAATGAGCAGTTCTTC,TRBV5-6,TRBD2,NA,TRBJ2-1
CASSHAQPGEECRTEAFF,TGTGCCAGCTCACACGCTCAGCCCGGGGAAGAGTGTAGGACTGAAGCTTTCTTT,TRBV18,NA,few,TRBJ1-1
CASSDSGQDTEAFF,TGTGCCAGCAGTGACTCGGGGCAGGACACTGAAGCTTTCTTT,TRBV6-4,NA,NA,TRBJ1-1
CASSPASGQGPLFEQYF,TGTGCCAGCTCACCAGCATCCGGACAGGGACCCCTCTTCGAGCAGTACTTC,TRBV18,TRBD1,NA,TRBJ2-7
CASSTRLAGGPSIGVRPNIQYF,TGTGCCAGCAGCACCCGACTAGCGGGAGGGCCTAGTATCGGGGTACGGCCGAACATTCAGTACTTC,TRBV27,TRBD2,NA,TRBJ2-4
CASSLTGSTDTQYF,TGTGCCAGCAGTTTGACCGGGAGCACAGATACGCAGTATTTT,TRBV27,NA,NA,TRBJ2-3
CASIPSRSNQPQHF,TGTGCCAGTATACCCAGCAGGAGCAATCAGCCCCAGCATTTT,TRBV19,NA,NA,TRBJ1-5
CASSLVGARETQYF,TGTGCCAGCAGCTTAGTGGGGGCCCGGGAGACCCAGTACTTC,TRBV13,NA,NA,TRBJ2-5
CASSDRMAGDYDEQFF,TGTGCCAGCAGCGACCGGATGGCGGGAGATTACGATGAGCAGTTCTTC,TRBV7-8,TRBD2,NA,TRBJ2-1
CASTLALVQGKTEAFF,TGTGCCAGCACCCTGGCCCTAGTACAGGGTAAGACTGAAGCTTTCTTT,TRBV7-2,NA,NA,TRBJ1-1
CASSLRVRETQYF,TGCGCCAGCAGCCTCAGGGTAAGAGAGACCCAGTACTTC,TRBV5-1,NA,NA,TRBJ2-5
CASSSLQIGGEQYF,TGCGCCAGCAGCTCCCTCCAGATCGGGGGCGAGCAGTACTTC,TRBV5-1,NA,NA,TRBJ2-7
CASSFRQGWMGNYGYTF,TGTGCCAGCAGCTTTAGACAGGGTTGGATGGGTAACTATGGCTACACCTTC,TRBV7-2,TRBD1,NA,TRBJ1-2
CASSLPGLPSGLGEQYF,TGTGCCAGCAGCCTGCCGGGCCTACCCTCGGGATTAGGCGAGCAGTACTTC,TRBV5-6,NA,few,TRBJ2-7
CASSAPGGRIDEQFF,TGTGCCAGCAGTGCCCCGGGCGGGAGGATCGATGAGCAGTTCTTC,TRBV6-5,TRBD2,once,TRBJ2-1
CASSSMTSGRPFPYGQYF,TGTGCCAGCAGTTCCATGACTAGCGGGAGGCCCTTCCCCTACGGGCAGTACTTC,TRBV28,TRBD2,NA,TRBJ2-7
CASSRRQGPNTEAFF,TGTGCCAGCAGTCGACGACAGGGGCCGAACACTGAAGCTTTCTTT,TRBV6-5,TRBD1,NA,TRBJ1-1
CASSSVGGSYNEQFF,TGTGCCAGCAGCTCCGTGGGAGGCTCCTACAATGAGCAGTTCTTC,TRBV7-9,NA,NA,TRBJ2-1
CSVRQRVQETQYF,TGCAGCGTTCGCCAGCGGGTCCAAGAGACCCAGTACTTC,TRBV29-1,NA,NA,TRBJ2-5
CASSLAGVGTDTQYF,TGTGCCAGCAGCTTAGCAGGGGTCGGCACAGATACGCAGTATTTT,TRBV5-6,NA,once,TRBJ2-3
CASSLREAPRSSYEQYF,TGTGCCAGCAGCTTACGGGAAGCGCCACGGAGCTCCTACGAGCAGTACTTC,TRBV7-2,NA,NA,TRBJ2-7
CAIRPGQGSYGYTF,TGTGCCATCAGACCGGGACAGGGGAGCTATGGCTACACCTTC,TRBV10-3,TRBD1,NA,TRBJ1-2
CASSLGGPRQANTGELFF,TGTGCCAGCAGCTTAGGCGGCCCGCGACAGGCGAACACCGGGGAGCTGTTTTTT,TRBV7-9,NA,NA,TRBJ2-2
CASRLTGSAYEQYF,TGTGCCAGTAGGTTGACAGGGAGTGCTTACGAGCAGTACTTC,TRBV19,TRBD1,NA,TRBJ2-7
CASSLGPRPLSGANVLTF,TGTGCCAGCAGTTTAGGGCCGCGACCTCTCTCTGGGGCCAACGTCCTGACTTTC,TRBV28,NA,once,TRBJ2-6